This passage covers 4 T cell receptor beta chains from one sample sequenced in a study of T-cell memory formation after mild COVID-19. TCRdb ran MiXCR on the 5' RACE reads and lists one entry per CDR3 protein. This table has about 310,000 distinct CDR3 sequences, around 19% appearing once. Sequenced: PBMCs or a T cell subset sorted from them (not recorded which). The receptors originated from a man younger than 30 who had mild COVID-19 (a few samples of this study predate the infection). Cell type and time point are not known.

V is TRBV5-1 and J is TRBJ2-1; D is possibly TRBD1 (6 bases). Trimming removed 4 bases at V and 0 bases at J, with 14 bases between. Germline CDR1 reads SGHRS; CDR2 reads YFSETQ. This CDR3 comprises 16 residues. CDR3 region: CASSPNQGRSYNEQFF. The CDR3 coding sequence is TGCGCCAGCAGCCCGAATCAGGGGCGCTCCTACAATGAGCAGTTCTTC.

The genes are TRBV10-3 and TRBJ2-1; 8 positions agree with TRBD2. After removal of 11 bases from V and 2 bases from J, the junction contained 5 bases not matched to a gene. This CDR3 has 13 amino acids. The V gene's germline CDR1 is ENHRY and CDR2 SYGVKD. The CDR3 sequence: CAVTSGTYNEQFF. The CDR3 nucleotides read TGTGCCGTAACTAGCGGTACCTACAATGAGCAGTTCTTC.

The chain combines TRBV30 with TRBJ1-2; 10 nucleotides match TRBD1. V lost 3 bases to trimming and J lost 6 bases; unmatched junction nucleotides: 7. The germline CDR1 and CDR2 sequences are GTSNPN and SVGIG (reference sequence). The CDR3 has 14 amino acids. In DNA form, the CDR3 reads TGTGCCTGGAGCGAGACAGGGGGCCTGGATGGCTACACCTTC. This codes for CAWSETGGLDGYTF.

The gene calls are TRBV5-1 and TRBJ2-1; no reliable D call. Per germline, CDR1 SGHRS and CDR2 YFSETQ. Trimming pared 2 bases from V and 9 bases from J, leaving 15 bases between. The CDR3 contains 14 residues. The CDR3 nucleotides read TGCGCCAGCAGCTTTTCCGCCTCGGAGACTGAGCAGTTCTTC. This sequence encodes CASSFSASETEQFF. The complete variable domain, with remaining parts taken from reference TRBV5-1 and TRBJ2-1, reads KAGVTQTPRYLIKTRGQQVTLSCSPISGHRSVSWYQQTPGQGLQFLFEYFSETQRNKGNFPGRFSGRQFSNSRSEMNVSTLELGDSALYLCASSFSASETEQFFGPGTRLTVL.